The 2 T cell receptor beta chains below all came from one sample that was sequenced in a study of cytomegalovirus exposure and HLA in healthy donors. The data were produced by immunoSEQ multiplex PCR, yet TCRdb's version contains in-frame clones alone and is incomplete. The sample has 100,000 to 150,000 clones, about 87% seen once. Input material: PBMCs. The receptors derive from a man between 18 and 35 years old in good health and CMV-seronegative.

This chain uses TRBV5-6 with TRBJ1-5; the D is unclear. V was shortened by 0 bases and J by 3 bases, with 7 bases between the two germline ends. CDR1 SGHDT and CDR2 YYEEEE come from the germline V gene. This CDR3 is built from 14 residues. CDR3 amino acids: CASSLDGNNQPQHF. The CDR3 DNA sequence: TGTGCCAGCAGCTTGGATGGCAACAATCAGCCCCAGCATTTT.

The chain recombines TRBV2 with TRBJ1-4, with TRBD1 matching 7 bases. Looked up from germline, CDR1 is SNHLY and CDR2 is FYNNEI. The CDR3 has 15 residues. With V trimmed by 5 bases and J by 8 bases, 11 bases remained unmatched. CDR3 region: CASSPTGIGPEKLFF. DNA of the CDR3: TGTGCCAGCAGTCCGACAGGGATTGGGCCCGAAAAACTGTTTTTT.